These T cell receptor beta chains were read from a single sample in a study of T cells expressing NK-cell markers. From its re-call of the 5' RACE reads, TCRdb lists each CDR3 protein once, without DNA. The sample spans fewer than 400,000 distinct CDR3 sequences; the ten largest clones claim under 6.5%. The sample was blood T cells: a sorted CD56 or NKG2C T cell subset, CD4+ or CD8+ T cells, or bulk PBMC T cells (not recorded which). These receptors were taken from a man aged 18 to 69 in good health. Both conserved end residues are part of each CDR3. Each record gives: V gene, J gene, CDR3 protein.

>TRBV28|TRBJ2-4
CASRTGPKNIQYF
>TRBV29-1|TRBJ2-3
CSVAQGTGGTDTQYF
>TRBV2|TRBJ1-1
CASRKVGNTEAFF
>TRBV12-3/TRBV12-4|TRBJ1-6
CASSGSRGASPLHF
>TRBV7-8|TRBJ2-3
CASSLVGLADTDTQYF
>TRBV11-2|TRBJ2-7
CASSQGAEYEQYF
>TRBV12-3/TRBV12-4|TRBJ1-2
CASSSTDRARGYTF
>TRBV27|TRBJ2-7
CASSFVRGHEQYF
>TRBV7-8|TRBJ2-4
CASSPGTSGGNIQYF
>TRBV20-1|TRBJ2-3
CSRDRNTDTQYF
>TRBV6-4|TRBJ1-1
CASTGQGSNTEAFF
>TRBV18|TRBJ1-5
CASSPLVRLCNQPQHF
>TRBV29-1|TRBJ2-3
CSVDAYVFGTQYF
>TRBV5-6|TRBJ1-5
CASSLSDRDDQPQHF
>TRBV27|TRBJ1-1
CASDLGGFMNTEAFF
>TRBV6-1|TRBJ2-5
CASTGQGLGTQYF
>TRBV5-6|TRBJ1-3
CASSFKTVRNTIYF
>TRBV7-2|TRBJ1-6
CASSFKGGHTGALHF
>TRBV7-2|TRBJ2-5
CASSLGGGGKETQYF
>TRBV12-3/TRBV12-4|TRBJ2-5
CASNPGGQETQYF
>TRBV5-1|TRBJ2-5
CASSLWSGTSGVNRGETQYF
>TRBV20-1|TRBJ1-1
CSATGRVRRTEAFF
>TRBV6-1|TRBJ1-1
CASGRGESSTEAFF
>TRBV6-1|TRBJ2-7
CASSQRKLNQAGFYEQYF
>TRBV5-1|TRBJ2-7
CASSYIRANRTGQYF